These 32 T cell receptor beta chains came from one sample sequenced in a study of T cells in Graves' hyperthyroidism and ophthalmopathy. Amplified TCR beta CDR3 regions derived from RNA transcripts. The primer set for the first-round RT-PCR of the TCR CDR3 was HTBI. TCRdb itself ran the multiplex PCR reads through MiXCR, one entry per CDR3 protein. The sample consists of some 620,000 distinct CDR3 sequences, roughly 15% of them appearing once. Sequenced sample: blood. These receptors came from a woman under 40 with Graves' hyperthyroidism.

V is TRBV7-2 and J is TRBJ1-2; 10 bases agree with TRBD1. The V gene end was trimmed by 5 bases and the J gene end by 6 bases; junction bases not matched to a gene: 6. Germline CDR1 SGHTA, CDR2 FQGNSA. The CDR3 covers 14 residues. DNA of the CDR3: TGTGCCAGCAGCCCACAGACAGGGGGCAATGGCTACACCTTC. This encodes CASSPQTGGNGYTF.

This clonotype has a count of ten or more. This chain uses TRBV20-1 with TRBJ1-4; unclear D gene. The germline V gene has CDR1 DFQATT and CDR2 SNEGSKA (reference sequence). V was shortened by 3 bases and J by 8 bases, with 10 bases between the two germline ends. CDR3 length: 12 amino acids. The CDR3 nucleotides read TGCAGTGCTAGCCCTTGGGAGGAAAAACTGTTTTTT. Translated: CSASPWEEKLFF.

This chain uses TRBV12-3 or TRBV12-4 with TRBJ1-1, with D unresolved. The CDR3 extends over 13 amino acids. V lost 9 bases, J lost 1 base, and 12 bases lay in between. The CDR3 sequence is CASASGRNTEAFF. The CDR3 DNA reads TGTGCCAGTGCATCGGGGAGGAACACTGAAGCTTTCTTT.

This clonotype was seen ten or more times. V and J are TRBV18 and TRBJ1-2, with TRBD1 as a possible D gene (5 bases). Trimming stripped 4 bases from V and 2 bases from J, with 14 bases between. The CDR3 has 15 amino acids. Germline CDR1 KGHSH, CDR2 LQKENI. The chain's CDR3 is CASSLDHRKNYGYTF. CDR3 in DNA: TGTGCCAGCTCACTCGACCACAGGAAAAACTATGGCTACACCTTC.

The table lists this clonotype with many counts. The chain employs TRBV29-1 and TRBJ2-3; either TRBD1 or TRBD2 may supply D (6 bases each). The CDR3 runs to 14 residues. Trimming left V 4 bases short and J 5 bases short, with 16 bases between. The germline gives CDR1 SQVTM, CDR2 ANQGSEA. In DNA form, the CDR3 reads TGCAGCGTTGGTAGGACAGTGGGGGGAGATACGCAGTATTTT. Translation: CSVGRTVGGDTQYF.

This clonotype has ten or more counts. This rearrangement joins TRBV20-1 to TRBJ2-7; 10 bases fit TRBD2. From germline, CDR1 is DFQATT and CDR2 SNEGSKA (reference sequence). V lost 5 bases and J lost 3; bases outside the gene matches: 4. This CDR3 region has 13 residues. The chain's CDR3 is CSALRTSGYEQYF. The CDR3 nucleotides are TGCAGTGCTCTAAGGACTAGCGGCTACGAGCAGTACTTC.

This clonotype occurred a few times. The chain joins TRBV7-2 to TRBJ1-5; perhaps TRBD1 as D (6 bases). The CDR3 contains 14 residues. Trimming shortened V by 1 base and J by 6 bases, and 10 bases separated the two germline ends. CDR1 is SGHTA and CDR2 is FQGNSA in the germline V gene. CDR3 amino acids: CASSLEQGGQPQHF. As DNA, the CDR3 is TGTGCCAGCAGCTTAGAACAGGGCGGTCAGCCCCAGCATTTT.

Worth noting for this clonotype: A much larger clone differs by one base, so this may be a read error. The V and J genes are TRBV27 and TRBJ1-1, with a possible D match to TRBD1 (6 bases). The CDR3 has 14 residues. Germline CDR1 is MNHEY and CDR2 is SMNVEV (reference sequence). Trimming took off 5 bases at V and 9 bases at J, with 19 bases between the two ends. The CDR3 DNA follows: TGTGCCAGCAGTGACGAAACACAGGGTTATAAAGCTTTCTTT. This gives the protein CASSDETQGYKAFF.

V gene TRBV20-1 combines with J gene TRBJ2-3; D is ambiguous. CDR3 length: 12 residues. Trimming took 5 bases from V and 4 from J, leaving 10 bases between them. Germline V gene lookup returns CDR1 DFQATT and CDR2 SNEGSKA (reference sequence). As DNA, the CDR3 is TGCAGTGCTTACACTGCGGCAGATACGCAGTATTTT. It yields the protein CSAYTAADTQYF.

This clonotype was counted many times. The chain has TRBV10-3 and TRBJ1-2, with unresolved D. V was pared by 8 bases and J by 5 bases, with 15 bases between. The CDR3 spans 13 residues. Germline CDR1 ENHRY, CDR2 SYGVKD. The CDR3: CAIGRGEEYGYTF. The CDR3 DNA is TGTGCCATCGGGCGTGGAGAGGAATATGGCTACACCTTC.

This clonotype came up a few times. V and J are TRBV27 and TRBJ1-6; D might be TRBD1 (5 bases). CDR1 is MNHEY, CDR2 SMNVEV, per germline (reference sequence). V lost 8 bases and J 9 bases, leaving 14 bases between the germline ends. The CDR3 has 13 amino acids. This CDR3 reads CASGVEGPSPLHF. The DNA for the CDR3 is TGTGCCAGCGGAGTTGAGGGGCCTTCACCCCTCCACTTT.

This clonotype has a count of ten or more. The chain has TRBV18 and TRBJ2-7; D unresolved. Germline lookup yields CDR1 KGHSH and CDR2 LQKENI. V was shortened by 6 bases and J by 6 bases, with 18 bases between the two germline ends. This CDR3 has 14 amino acids. Written as DNA, the CDR3 is TGTGCCAGCTCCCCCGGGCCAATGCCGTCCGAGCAGTACTTC. Its protein is CASSPGPMPSEQYF.

This clonotype has only a few counts. The rearrangement links TRBV27 to TRBJ1-6; possible D gene TRBD1, 5 bases. Germline assignment: CDR1 MNHEY and CDR2 SMNVEV (reference sequence). The CDR3 extends over 16 amino acids. V was trimmed by 3 bases and J by 9 bases, leaving 18 bases between them. CDR3 DNA: TGTGCCAGCAGTTTCAGGGACTCCCCCAGAGGTTCACCCCTCCACTTT. This codes for CASSFRDSPRGSPLHF.

This clonotype was seen repeatedly, ten times or more. The chain combines TRBV2 with TRBJ2-3; maybe TRBD2 (6 bases). Germline V gene sequence: CDR1 SNHLY, CDR2 FYNNEI. The CDR3 covers 16 residues. V was pared by 8 bases and J by 2 bases, with 20 bases between. The CDR3 reads CASPPGGSGNTDTQYF. The CDR3 bases are TGTGCCAGCCCGCCGGGTGGTAGCGGTAACACAGATACGCAGTATTTT. Combining the CDR3 with reference TRBV2 and TRBJ2-3 gives the whole variable domain EPEVTQTPSHQVTQMGQEVILRCVPISNHLYFYWYRQILGQKVEFLVSFYNNEISEKSEIFDDQFSVERPDGSNFTLKIRSTKLEDSAMYFCASPPGGSGNTDTQYFGPGTRLTVL.

Ten or more counts support this clonotype. The V and J genes are TRBV6-5 and TRBJ2-1, with TRBD2 as a possible D gene (6 bases). Germline V gene lookup returns CDR1 MNHEY and CDR2 SVGAGI. There are 16 residues in the CDR3. With 0 bases removed from V and 0 bases from J, the gap between germline ends came to 9 bases. CDR3 sequence (DNA): TGTGCCAGCAGTTACTCGGCCGGGAGCTCCTACAATGAGCAGTTCTTC. This codes for CASSYSAGSSYNEQFF.

This clonotype appeared many times. The V gene is TRBV11-1, the J gene TRBJ2-5, with D hard to call. Germline lookup yields CDR1 SGHAT and CDR2 FQDESV (reference sequence). The CDR3 is 19 residues long. The germline V and J ends were trimmed by 5 bases and 9 bases, with 34 bases remaining between them. CDR3 DNA sequence: TGTGCCAGCAGCCCCCGTGGAGCTGAACTCTCTCTGGCGGTGGCGGCCCAGTACTTC. This translates into CASSPRGAELSLAVAAQYF.

The genes are TRBV3-1 and TRBJ2-4; 7 bases align to TRBD2. Per the germline V gene, CDR1 is LGHDT and CDR2 is YNNKEL (reference sequence). V trimming: 4 bases; J trimming: 2 bases; junction bases outside the gene matches: 5. The CDR3 runs to 15 residues. The CDR3: CASSPAGTTKNIQYF. CDR3 sequence (DNA): TGTGCCAGCAGCCCCGCCGGGACTACCAAAAACATTCAGTACTTC. The whole variable domain, remainder taken from reference TRBV3-1 and TRBJ2-4, is DTAVSQTPKYLVTQMGNDKSIKCEQNLGHDTMYWYKQDSKKFLKIMFSYNNKELIINETVPNRFSPKSPDKAHLNLHINSLELGDSAVYFCASSPAGTTKNIQYFGAGTRLSVL.

In this sample, this clonotype turned up once. The chain carries TRBV27 and TRBJ1-6, with D hard to call. V was trimmed by 1 base and J by 7 bases, leaving 8 bases between them. CDR1 and CDR2 from the germline V gene are MNHEY and SMNVEV (reference sequence). The CDR3 runs 14 residues. CDR3: CASSLWSQNSPLHF. The CDR3 region has the DNA TGTGCCAGCAGTTTATGGAGCCAGAATTCACCCCTCCACTTT.

This rearrangement joins TRBV27 to TRBJ1-5; 10 bases are a match to TRBD1. The V gene's germline CDR1 is MNHEY and CDR2 SMNVEV (reference sequence). V dropped 6 bases and J dropped 5; count of bases not matched to a gene: 4. The CDR3 consists of 14 residues. This CDR3 is CASRRQGAHQPQHF. The CDR3 DNA sequence: TGTGCCAGCAGGAGACAGGGGGCGCATCAGCCCCAGCATTTT.

This clonotype came up many times. The chain has TRBV29-1 and TRBJ2-5; TRBD2 aligns across 14 bases. The CDR3 sequence is 18 residues long. CDR1 and CDR2 from the germline V gene are SQVTM and ANQGSEA. The trim removed 0 bases at V and 4 bases at J, leaving 10 bases unmatched. The CDR3 nucleotides read TGCAGCGTTGAAGAAGGATTGGGACTAGCGGGAGAGGGAGAGACCCAGTACTTC. As protein: CSVEEGLGLAGEGETQYF.

This clonotype was counted between two and nine times. The chain links TRBV5-1 to TRBJ2-1; 11 positions match TRBD2. The CDR3 has 15 residues. Germline CDR1 SGHRS, CDR2 YFSETQ. Trimming took 4 bases from V and 15 from J; bases not matched to a gene: 15. CDR3 in DNA: TGCGCCAGCAGCGCCGCCGGGACTAGCGGACTCGACCGGTTCTTC. Its translation: CASSAAGTSGLDRFF.

This clonotype was detected ten times or more. The chain joins TRBV25-1 to TRBJ1-1; D is undetermined. Looked up from germline, CDR1 is MGHDK and CDR2 is SYGVNS. Trimming took 6 bases from V and 1 from J, leaving 9 bases between them. The CDR3 has 13 amino acids. The CDR3 DNA reads as TGTGCCAGCAGACGGGAAAGGAACACTGAAGCTTTCTTT. This gives the protein CASRRERNTEAFF.

The gene calls are TRBV6-1 and TRBJ2-2; D is perhaps TRBD1 (6 bases). There are 16 residues in the CDR3. V was shortened by 4 bases and J by 0 bases, with 12 bases between the two germline ends. Germline V CDR1 and CDR2: MNHNS, SASEGT. The CDR3 nucleotides read TGTGCCAGCAGTGTACAGCGGACAGCGAACACCGGGGAGCTGTTTTTT. It codes for CASSVQRTANTGELFF.

A remark on this clonotype: The CDR3 carries no conserved terminal phenylalanine or tryptophan, so it likely arises from a read error. The chain has TRBV5-1 and TRBJ1-2; 10 positions agree with TRBD1. This CDR3 contains 14 residues. Germline assignment: CDR1 SGHRS and CDR2 YFSETQ. The junction had 1 base not matched to a gene; V was cut back by 3 bases and J by 2 bases. The CDR3 DNA reads as TGCGCCAGCAGCTGGACAGGGGGGAACTATGGCTACACCCTC. As protein: CASSWTGGNYGYTL.

The V gene is TRBV19, the J gene TRBJ1-5; D is possibly TRBD1 (5 bases). Germline values: CDR1 LNHDA, CDR2 SQIVND (reference sequence). V lost 3 bases and J 4 bases, leaving 10 bases between the germline ends. CDR3 length: 14 residues. Written as DNA, the CDR3 is TGTGCCAGTAGTATGCAGGGCGGGAATCAGCCCCAGCATTTT. Its translation is CASSMQGGNQPQHF.

The rearrangement links TRBV5-5 to TRBJ1-3; D is unclear. V was cut by 4 bases and J by 0 bases, with 11 bases left in between. Germline CDR1 is SGHKS and CDR2 is YYEKEE (reference sequence). This CDR3 region has 15 residues. CDR3 protein: CASSGEVSSGNTIYF. CDR3 DNA sequence: TGTGCCAGCAGCGGCGAAGTTAGCTCTGGAAACACCATATATTTT.

The rearrangement uses TRBV25-1 and TRBJ1-4; tentatively, D is TRBD1 (5 bases). The V gene lost 5 bases and the J gene lost 3 bases, with 13 bases spanning the gap. CDR3 length equals 15 residues. Germline values: CDR1 MGHDK, CDR2 SYGVNS. The CDR3 bases are TGTGCCAGCAGTCCGGGGGGGGTATCTAATGAAAAACTGTTTTTT. Translating it yields CASSPGGVSNEKLFF.

Details on this clonotype: A much larger clone sits a single nucleotide away, making a read error possible. V and J are TRBV27 and TRBJ1-5, with D tentatively TRBD1 (6 bases). Germline loops: CDR1 MNHEY, CDR2 SMNVEV (reference sequence). The germline V and J ends were trimmed by 5 bases and 9 bases, with 17 bases remaining between them. The CDR3 has 14 residues. CDR3 in amino acids: CASSHGTRGRPQHF. The CDR3 DNA sequence: TGTGCCAGCAGTCACGGGACACGGGGACGGCCCCAGCATTTT.

The chain couples TRBV30 to TRBJ2-6, with D unclear. Trimming left V 1 base short and J 0 bases short, with 1 base between. CDR1 GTSNPN and CDR2 SVGIG come from the germline V gene (reference sequence). CDR3 length equals 13 residues. The CDR3 loop reads CAWSASGANVLTF. CDR3 bases: TGTGCCTGGAGTGCCTCTGGGGCCAACGTCCTGACTTTC.

The CDR3, as DNA: TGTGCCAGTAGTCGACTAAGGGCGGGCGTGAAATCGACCGTCACTGAAGCTTTCTTT. Translated, it gives CASSRLRAGVKSTVTEAFF. The chain links TRBV19 to TRBJ1-1; the D is unclear. The CDR3 has 19 amino acids. V was pared by 5 bases and J by 4 bases, with 29 bases between. Germline V CDR1 and CDR2: LNHDA, SQIVND (reference sequence).

This clonotype has at least ten counts. This chain connects TRBV28 to TRBJ2-1; D is uncertain. Trimming removed 9 bases from V and 0 bases from J, with 9 bases in between. The CDR3 is made up of 13 amino acids. Looked up from germline, CDR1 is MDHEN and CDR2 is SYDVKM. In DNA form, the CDR3 reads TGTGCCAGTAATAGAGTCTCCTACAATGAGCAGTTCTTC. This translates into CASNRVSYNEQFF.

This clonotype was observed many times. The chain employs TRBV18 and TRBJ2-5; TRBD1 agrees at 11 bases. V shed 8 bases and J 3 bases; nucleotides not matched to a gene: 2. CDR1 is KGHSH and CDR2 is LQKENI in the germline V gene. This CDR3 has 13 amino acids. The CDR3 protein is CASGQGAKETQYF. As DNA, the CDR3 is TGTGCCAGCGGACAGGGGGCGAAAGAGACCCAGTACTTC.